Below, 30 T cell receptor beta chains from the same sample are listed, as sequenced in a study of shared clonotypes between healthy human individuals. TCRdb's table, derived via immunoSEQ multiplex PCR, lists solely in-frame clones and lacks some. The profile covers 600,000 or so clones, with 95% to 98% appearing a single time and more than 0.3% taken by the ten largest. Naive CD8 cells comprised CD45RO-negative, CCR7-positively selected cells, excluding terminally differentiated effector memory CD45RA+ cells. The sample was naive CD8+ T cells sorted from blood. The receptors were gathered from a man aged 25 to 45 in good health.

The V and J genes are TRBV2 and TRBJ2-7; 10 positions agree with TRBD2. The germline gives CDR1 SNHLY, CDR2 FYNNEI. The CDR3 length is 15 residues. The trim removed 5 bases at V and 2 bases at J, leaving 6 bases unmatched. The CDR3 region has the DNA TGTGCCAGCAGTTCTAGCGGGAGCTCGACCTACGAGCAGTACTTC. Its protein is CASSSSGSSTYEQYF.

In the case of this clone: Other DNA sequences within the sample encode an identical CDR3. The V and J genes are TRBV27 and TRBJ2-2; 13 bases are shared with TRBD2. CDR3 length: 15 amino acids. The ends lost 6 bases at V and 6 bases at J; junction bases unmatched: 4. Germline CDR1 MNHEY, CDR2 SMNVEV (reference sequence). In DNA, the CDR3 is TGTGCCAGCAGACTAGCGGGAGGGCCCCCCGGGGAGCTGTTTTTT. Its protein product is CASRLAGGPPGELFF.

The CDR3, as DNA: TGTGCCAGCAGTTTATCCGGGACACCTTATCAGCCCCAGCATTTT. This translates into CASSLSGTPYQPQHF. V and J are TRBV27 and TRBJ1-5; TRBD1 might be the D (6 bases). V dropped 0 bases and J dropped 5 bases, with 11 bases sitting between them. This CDR3 contains 15 residues. Germline V CDR1 and CDR2: MNHEY, SMNVEV (reference sequence).

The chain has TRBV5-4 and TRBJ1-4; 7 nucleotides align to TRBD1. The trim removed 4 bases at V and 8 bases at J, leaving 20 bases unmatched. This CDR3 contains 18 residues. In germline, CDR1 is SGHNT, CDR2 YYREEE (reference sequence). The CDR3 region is CASSPDGPFTGVAEKLFF. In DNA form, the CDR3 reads TGTGCCAGCAGCCCTGATGGGCCTTTTACAGGGGTTGCGGAAAAACTGTTTTTT. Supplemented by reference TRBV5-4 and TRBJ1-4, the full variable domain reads ETGVTQSPTHLIKTRGQQVTLRCSSQSGHNTVSWYQQALGQGPQFIFQYYREEENGRGNFPPRFSGLQFPNYSSELNVNALELDDSALYLCASSPDGPFTGVAEKLFFGSGTQLSVL.

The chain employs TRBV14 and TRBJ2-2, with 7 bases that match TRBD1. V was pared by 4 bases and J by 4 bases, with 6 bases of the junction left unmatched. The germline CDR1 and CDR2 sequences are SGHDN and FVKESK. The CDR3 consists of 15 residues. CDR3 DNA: TGTGCCAGCAGCCTAATGACAGGGCGCACCGGGGAGCTGTTTTTT. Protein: CASSLMTGRTGELFF. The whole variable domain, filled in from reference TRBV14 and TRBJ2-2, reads EAGVTQFPSHSVIEKGQTVTLRCDPISGHDNLYWYRRVMGKEIKFLLHFVKESKQDESGMPNNRFLAERTGGTYSTLKVQPAELEDSGVYFCASSLMTGRTGELFFGEGSRLTVL.

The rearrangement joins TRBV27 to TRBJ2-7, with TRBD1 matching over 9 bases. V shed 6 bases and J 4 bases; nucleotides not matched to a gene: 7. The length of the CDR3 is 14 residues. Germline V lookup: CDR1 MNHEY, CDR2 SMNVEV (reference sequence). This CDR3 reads CASRTGTGMYEQYF. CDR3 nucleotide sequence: TGTGCCAGCAGGACCGGGACAGGGATGTACGAGCAGTACTTC.

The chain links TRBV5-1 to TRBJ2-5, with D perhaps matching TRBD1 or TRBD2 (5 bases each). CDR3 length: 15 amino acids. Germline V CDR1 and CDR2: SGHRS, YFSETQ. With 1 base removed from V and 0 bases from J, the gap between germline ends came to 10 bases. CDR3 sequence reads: CASSLTGRYQETQYF. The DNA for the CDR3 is TGCGCCAGCAGCTTGACGGGACGGTACCAAGAGACCCAGTACTTC.

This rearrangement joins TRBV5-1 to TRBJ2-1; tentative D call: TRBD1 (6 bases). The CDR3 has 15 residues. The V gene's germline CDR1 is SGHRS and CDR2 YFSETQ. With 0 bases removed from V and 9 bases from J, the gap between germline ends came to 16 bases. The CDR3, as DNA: TGCGCCAGCAGCTTGGCCTTACAGGGAAAGGGTGAGCAGTTCTTC. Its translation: CASSLALQGKGEQFF.

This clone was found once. The DNA of the CDR3 is TGTGCCAGCATCCCGAGCCAAGATACGCAGTATTTT. It is translated as CASIPSQDTQYF. The chain combines TRBV27 with TRBJ2-3; D unresolved. The CDR3 length is 12 residues. Germline V lookup: CDR1 MNHEY, CDR2 SMNVEV (reference sequence). V was clipped by 7 bases and J by 5 bases, with 10 bases between them.

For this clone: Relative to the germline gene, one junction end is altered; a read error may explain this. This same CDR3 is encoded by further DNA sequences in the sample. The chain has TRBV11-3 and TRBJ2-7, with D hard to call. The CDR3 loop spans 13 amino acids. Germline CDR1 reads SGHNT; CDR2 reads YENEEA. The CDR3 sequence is CASSKGPHYEQYF. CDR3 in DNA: TGTGCCAGCAGCAAAGGCCCCCACTACGAACAGTACTTC.

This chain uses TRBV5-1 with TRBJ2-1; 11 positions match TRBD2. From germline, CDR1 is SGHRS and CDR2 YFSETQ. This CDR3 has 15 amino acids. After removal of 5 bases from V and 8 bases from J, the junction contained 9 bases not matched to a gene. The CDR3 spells CASSLAGTSGHEQFF. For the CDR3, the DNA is TGCGCCAGCAGTCTTGCCGGGACTAGCGGTCATGAGCAGTTCTTC.

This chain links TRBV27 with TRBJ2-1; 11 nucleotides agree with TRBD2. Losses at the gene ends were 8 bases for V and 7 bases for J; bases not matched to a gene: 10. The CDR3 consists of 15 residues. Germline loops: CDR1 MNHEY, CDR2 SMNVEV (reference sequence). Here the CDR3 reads CASRITSGGLNEQFF. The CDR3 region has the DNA TGTGCCAGCCGCATAACTAGCGGGGGTTTGAATGAGCAGTTCTTC.

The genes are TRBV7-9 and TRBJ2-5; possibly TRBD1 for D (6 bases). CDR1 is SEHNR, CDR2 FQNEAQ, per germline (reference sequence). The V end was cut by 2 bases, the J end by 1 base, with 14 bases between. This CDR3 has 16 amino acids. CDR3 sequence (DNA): TGTGCCAGCAGCTTAACCGAACAGGGTTTCCAAGAGACCCAGTACTTC. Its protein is CASSLTEQGFQETQYF. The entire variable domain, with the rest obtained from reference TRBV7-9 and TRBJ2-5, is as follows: DTGVSQNPRHKITKRGQNVTFRCDPISEHNRLYWYRQTLGQGPEFLTYFQNEAQLEKSRLLSDRFSAERPKGSFSTLEIQRTEQGDSAMYLCASSLTEQGFQETQYFGPGTRLLVL.

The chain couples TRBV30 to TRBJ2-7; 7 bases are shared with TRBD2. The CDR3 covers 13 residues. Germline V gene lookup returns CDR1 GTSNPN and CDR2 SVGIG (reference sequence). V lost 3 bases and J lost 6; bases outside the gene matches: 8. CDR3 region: CAWRIAGVGEQYF. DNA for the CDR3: TGTGCCTGGAGAATAGCGGGCGTGGGCGAGCAGTACTTC.

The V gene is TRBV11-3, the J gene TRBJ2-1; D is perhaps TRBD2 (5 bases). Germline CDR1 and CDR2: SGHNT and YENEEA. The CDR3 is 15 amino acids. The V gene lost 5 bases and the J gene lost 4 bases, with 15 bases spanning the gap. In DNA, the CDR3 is TGTGCCAGCAGCGCGCGCGCCCGAGGGTACAATGAGCAGTTCTTC. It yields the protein CASSARARGYNEQFF.

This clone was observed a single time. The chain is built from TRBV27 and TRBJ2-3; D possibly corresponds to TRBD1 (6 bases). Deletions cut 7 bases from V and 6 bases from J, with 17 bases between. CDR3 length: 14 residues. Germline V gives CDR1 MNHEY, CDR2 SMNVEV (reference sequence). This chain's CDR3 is CASKGRTASDTQYF. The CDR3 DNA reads TGTGCCAGCAAAGGTCGGACAGCCTCTGATACGCAGTATTTT.

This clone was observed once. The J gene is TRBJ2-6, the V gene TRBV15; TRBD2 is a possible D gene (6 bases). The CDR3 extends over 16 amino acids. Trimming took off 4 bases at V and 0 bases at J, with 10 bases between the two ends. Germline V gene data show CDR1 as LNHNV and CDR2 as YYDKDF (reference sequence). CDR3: CATSTGLPSGANVLTF. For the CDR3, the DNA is TGTGCCACCAGCACCGGACTACCCTCTGGGGCCAACGTCCTGACTTTC.

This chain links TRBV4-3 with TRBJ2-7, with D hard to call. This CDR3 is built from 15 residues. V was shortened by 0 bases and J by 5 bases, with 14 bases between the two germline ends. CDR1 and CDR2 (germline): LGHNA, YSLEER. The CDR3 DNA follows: TGCGCCAGCAGCCAAGATGGCAGACCGCGGAACGAGCAGTACTTC. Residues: CASSQDGRPRNEQYF.

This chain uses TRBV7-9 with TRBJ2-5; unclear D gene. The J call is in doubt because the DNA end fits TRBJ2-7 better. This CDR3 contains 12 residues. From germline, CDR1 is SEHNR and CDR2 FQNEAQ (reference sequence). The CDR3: CASSSTPYEQYF. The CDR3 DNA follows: TGTGCCAGCAGCTCCACCCCCTACGAGCAGTACTTC.

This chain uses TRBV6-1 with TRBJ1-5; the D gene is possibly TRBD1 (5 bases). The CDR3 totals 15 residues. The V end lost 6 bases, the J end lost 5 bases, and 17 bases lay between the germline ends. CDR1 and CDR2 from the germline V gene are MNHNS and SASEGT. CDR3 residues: CASRGSRGFYQPQHF. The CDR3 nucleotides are TGTGCCAGCAGGGGGTCACGGGGCTTTTATCAGCCCCAGCATTTT.

CDR3 DNA sequence: TGCAGCGTTGAGGACAACGAATTCTACGAGCAGTACTTC. This gives the protein CSVEDNEFYEQYF. This chain joins TRBV29-1 and TRBJ2-7, with D possibly being TRBD1 (5 bases). This CDR3 region has 13 residues. In germline, CDR1 is SQVTM, CDR2 ANQGSEA. The V gene lost 3 bases and the J gene lost 3 bases, with 12 bases spanning the gap.

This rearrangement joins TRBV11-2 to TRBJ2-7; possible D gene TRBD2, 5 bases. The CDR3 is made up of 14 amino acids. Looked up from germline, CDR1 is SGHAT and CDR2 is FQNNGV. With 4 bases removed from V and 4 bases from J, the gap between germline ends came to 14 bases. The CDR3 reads CASSSEGRGYEQYF. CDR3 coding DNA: TGTGCCAGCAGCTCCGAAGGACGGGGTTACGAGCAGTACTTC.

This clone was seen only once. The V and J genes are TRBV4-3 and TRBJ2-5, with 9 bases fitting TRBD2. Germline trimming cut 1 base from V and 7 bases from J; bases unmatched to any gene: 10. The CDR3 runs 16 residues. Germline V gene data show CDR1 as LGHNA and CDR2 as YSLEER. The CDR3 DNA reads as TGCGCCAGCAGCCAAGGTCAAAGGGGGCGGGGGGGGACCCAGTACTTC. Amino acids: CASSQGQRGRGGTQYF.

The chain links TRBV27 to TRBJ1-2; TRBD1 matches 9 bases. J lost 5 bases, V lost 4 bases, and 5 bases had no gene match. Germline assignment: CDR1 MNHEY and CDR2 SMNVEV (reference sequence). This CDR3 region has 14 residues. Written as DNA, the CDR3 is TGTGCCAGCAGTTCGAACAGGGGGCCTTATGGCTACACCTTC. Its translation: CASSSNRGPYGYTF.

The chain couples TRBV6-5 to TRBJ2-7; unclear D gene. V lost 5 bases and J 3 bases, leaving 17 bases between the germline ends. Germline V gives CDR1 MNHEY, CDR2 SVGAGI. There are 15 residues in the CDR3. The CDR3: CASSPAAGVIYEQYF. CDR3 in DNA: TGTGCCAGCAGTCCAGCTGCAGGAGTAATCTACGAGCAGTACTTC.

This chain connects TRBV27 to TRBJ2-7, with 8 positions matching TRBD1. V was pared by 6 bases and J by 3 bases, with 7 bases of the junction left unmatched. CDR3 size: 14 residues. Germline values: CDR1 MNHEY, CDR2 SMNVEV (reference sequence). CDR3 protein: CASRGTGLSYEQYF. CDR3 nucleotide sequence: TGTGCCAGCAGGGGGACAGGATTGAGCTACGAGCAGTACTTC.

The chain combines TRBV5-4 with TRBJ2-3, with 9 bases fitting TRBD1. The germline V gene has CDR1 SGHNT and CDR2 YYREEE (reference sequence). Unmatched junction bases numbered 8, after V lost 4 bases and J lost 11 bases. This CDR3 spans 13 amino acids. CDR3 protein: CASSHGTGMWQYF. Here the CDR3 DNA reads TGTGCCAGCAGCCACGGGACAGGGATGTGGCAGTATTTT.

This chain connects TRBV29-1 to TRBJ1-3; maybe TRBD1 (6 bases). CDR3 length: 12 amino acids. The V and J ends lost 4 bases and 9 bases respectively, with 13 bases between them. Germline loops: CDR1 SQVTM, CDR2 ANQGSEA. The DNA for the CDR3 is TGCAGCGTTGTGTCAGGGGACGGCACCATATATTTT. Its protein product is CSVVSGDGTIYF.

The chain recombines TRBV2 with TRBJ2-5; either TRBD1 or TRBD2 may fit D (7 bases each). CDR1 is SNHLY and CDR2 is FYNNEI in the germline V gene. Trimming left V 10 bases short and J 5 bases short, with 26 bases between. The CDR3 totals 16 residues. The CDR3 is CAIDPAAARGGETQYF. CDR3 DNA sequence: TGTGCCATCGATCCGGCGGCCGCCAGGGGGGGTGAGACCCAGTACTTC.

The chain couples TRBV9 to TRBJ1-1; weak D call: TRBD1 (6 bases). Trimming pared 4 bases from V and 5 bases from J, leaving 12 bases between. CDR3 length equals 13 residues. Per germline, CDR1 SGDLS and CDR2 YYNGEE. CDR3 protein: CASSQGGETEAFF. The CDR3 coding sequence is TGTGCCAGCAGCCAAGGGGGGGAGACTGAAGCTTTCTTT.